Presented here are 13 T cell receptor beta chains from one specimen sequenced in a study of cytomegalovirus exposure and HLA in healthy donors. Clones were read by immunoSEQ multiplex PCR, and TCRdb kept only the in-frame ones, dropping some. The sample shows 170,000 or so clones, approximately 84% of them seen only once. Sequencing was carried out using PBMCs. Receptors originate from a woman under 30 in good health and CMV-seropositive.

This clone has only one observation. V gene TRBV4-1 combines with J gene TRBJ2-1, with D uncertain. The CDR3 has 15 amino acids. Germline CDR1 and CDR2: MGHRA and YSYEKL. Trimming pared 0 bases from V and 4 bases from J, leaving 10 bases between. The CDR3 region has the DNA TGCGCCAGCAGCCAAGAGGAGCTCAGTTACAATGAGCAGTTCTTC. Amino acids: CASSQEELSYNEQFF.

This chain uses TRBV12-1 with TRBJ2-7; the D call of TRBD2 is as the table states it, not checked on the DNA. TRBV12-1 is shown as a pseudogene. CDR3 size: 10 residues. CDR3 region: CAIQDGEQYF. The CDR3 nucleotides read TGTGCCATTCAAGACGGGGAGCAGTACTTC.

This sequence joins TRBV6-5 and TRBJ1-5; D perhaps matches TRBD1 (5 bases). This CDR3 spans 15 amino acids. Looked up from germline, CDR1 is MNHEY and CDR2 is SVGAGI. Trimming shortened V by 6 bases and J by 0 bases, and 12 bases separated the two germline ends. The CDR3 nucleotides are TGTGCCAGCAGGAAAACAGGTGATAGCAATCAGCCCCAGCATTTT. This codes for CASRKTGDSNQPQHF.

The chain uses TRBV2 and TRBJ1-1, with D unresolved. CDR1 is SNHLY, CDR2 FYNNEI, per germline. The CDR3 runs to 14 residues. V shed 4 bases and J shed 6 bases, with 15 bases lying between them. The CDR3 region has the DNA TGTGCCAGCAGTGTCAACGCCGGGGTCGCTGAAGCTTTCTTT. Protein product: CASSVNAGVAEAFF.

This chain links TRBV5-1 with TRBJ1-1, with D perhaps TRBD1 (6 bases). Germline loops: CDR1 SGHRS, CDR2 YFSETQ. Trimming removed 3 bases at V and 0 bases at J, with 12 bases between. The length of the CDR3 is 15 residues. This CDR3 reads CASSSGQTVNTEAFF. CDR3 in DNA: TGCGCCAGCAGCTCCGGACAGACTGTGAACACTGAAGCTTTCTTT.

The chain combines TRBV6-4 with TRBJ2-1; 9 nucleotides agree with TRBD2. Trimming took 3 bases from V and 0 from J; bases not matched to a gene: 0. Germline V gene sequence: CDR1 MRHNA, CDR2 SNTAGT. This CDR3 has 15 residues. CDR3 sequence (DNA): TGTGCCAGCAGTGAGCGGGGGGGCTCCTACAATGAGCAGTTCTTC. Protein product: CASSERGGSYNEQFF.

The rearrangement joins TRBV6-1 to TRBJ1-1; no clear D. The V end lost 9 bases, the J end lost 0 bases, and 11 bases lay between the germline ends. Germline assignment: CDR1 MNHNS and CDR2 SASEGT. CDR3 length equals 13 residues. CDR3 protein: CASLGLLNTEAFF. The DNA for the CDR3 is TGTGCCAGTCTGGGCCTTTTGAACACTGAAGCTTTCTTT.

The CDR3 sequence is CASSPGQGIRTTNEKLFF. The CDR3 DNA reads as TGTGCCAGCAGCCCCGGACAGGGGATAAGGACAACTAATGAAAAACTGTTTTTT. This chain uses TRBV7-8 with TRBJ1-4, with TRBD1 matching 9 bases. The CDR3 has 18 residues. The trim removed 5 bases at V and 0 bases at J, leaving 10 bases unmatched. Germline CDR1 and CDR2: SGHVS and FQNEAQ. The full variable domain, in which reference TRBV7-8 and TRBJ1-4 provide the parts outside the CDR3, is GAGVSQSPRYKVAKRGQDVALRCDPISGHVSLFWYQQALGQGPEFLTYFQNEAQLDKSGLPSDRFFAERPEGSVSTLKIQRTQQEDSAVYLCASSPGQGIRTTNEKLFFGSGTQLSVL.

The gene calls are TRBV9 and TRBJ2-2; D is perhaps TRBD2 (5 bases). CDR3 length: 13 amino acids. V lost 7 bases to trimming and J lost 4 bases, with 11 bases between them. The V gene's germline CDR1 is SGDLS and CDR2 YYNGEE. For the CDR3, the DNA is TGTGCCAGCGGCACGGACTTCACCGGGGAGCTGTTTTTT. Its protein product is CASGTDFTGELFF.

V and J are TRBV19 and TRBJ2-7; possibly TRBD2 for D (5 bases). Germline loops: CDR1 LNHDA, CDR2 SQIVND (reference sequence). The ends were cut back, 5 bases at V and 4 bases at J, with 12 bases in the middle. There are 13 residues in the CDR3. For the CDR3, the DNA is TGTGCCAGTAGTTTCGGGGTGGGGTACGAGCAGTACTTC. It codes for CASSFGVGYEQYF. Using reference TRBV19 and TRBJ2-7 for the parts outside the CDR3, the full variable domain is DGGITQSPKYLFRKEGQNVTLSCEQNLNHDAMYWYRQDPGQGLRLIYYSQIVNDFQKGDIAEGYSVSREKKESFPLTVTSAQKNPTAFYLCASSFGVGYEQYFGPGTRLTVT.

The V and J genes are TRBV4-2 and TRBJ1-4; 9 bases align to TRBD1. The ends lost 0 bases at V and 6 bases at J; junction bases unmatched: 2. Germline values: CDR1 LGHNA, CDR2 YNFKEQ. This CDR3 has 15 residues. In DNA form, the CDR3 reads TGTGCCAGCAGCCAAGAGGGGGACAGGGATGAAAAACTGTTTTTT. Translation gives CASSQEGDRDEKLFF.

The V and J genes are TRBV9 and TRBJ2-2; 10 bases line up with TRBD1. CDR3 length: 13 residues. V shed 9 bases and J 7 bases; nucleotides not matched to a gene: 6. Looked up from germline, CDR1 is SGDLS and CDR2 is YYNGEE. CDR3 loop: CATDRGLGGELFF. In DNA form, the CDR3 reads TGTGCCACCGACAGGGGGCTTGGCGGGGAGCTGTTTTTT.

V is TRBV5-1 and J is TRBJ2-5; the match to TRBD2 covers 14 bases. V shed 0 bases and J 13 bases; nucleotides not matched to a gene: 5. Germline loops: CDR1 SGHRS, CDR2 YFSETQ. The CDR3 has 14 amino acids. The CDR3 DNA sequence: TGCGCCAGCAGCTTGGAGGGACTAGCGGGGGCCCTGTACTTC. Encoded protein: CASSLEGLAGALYF.